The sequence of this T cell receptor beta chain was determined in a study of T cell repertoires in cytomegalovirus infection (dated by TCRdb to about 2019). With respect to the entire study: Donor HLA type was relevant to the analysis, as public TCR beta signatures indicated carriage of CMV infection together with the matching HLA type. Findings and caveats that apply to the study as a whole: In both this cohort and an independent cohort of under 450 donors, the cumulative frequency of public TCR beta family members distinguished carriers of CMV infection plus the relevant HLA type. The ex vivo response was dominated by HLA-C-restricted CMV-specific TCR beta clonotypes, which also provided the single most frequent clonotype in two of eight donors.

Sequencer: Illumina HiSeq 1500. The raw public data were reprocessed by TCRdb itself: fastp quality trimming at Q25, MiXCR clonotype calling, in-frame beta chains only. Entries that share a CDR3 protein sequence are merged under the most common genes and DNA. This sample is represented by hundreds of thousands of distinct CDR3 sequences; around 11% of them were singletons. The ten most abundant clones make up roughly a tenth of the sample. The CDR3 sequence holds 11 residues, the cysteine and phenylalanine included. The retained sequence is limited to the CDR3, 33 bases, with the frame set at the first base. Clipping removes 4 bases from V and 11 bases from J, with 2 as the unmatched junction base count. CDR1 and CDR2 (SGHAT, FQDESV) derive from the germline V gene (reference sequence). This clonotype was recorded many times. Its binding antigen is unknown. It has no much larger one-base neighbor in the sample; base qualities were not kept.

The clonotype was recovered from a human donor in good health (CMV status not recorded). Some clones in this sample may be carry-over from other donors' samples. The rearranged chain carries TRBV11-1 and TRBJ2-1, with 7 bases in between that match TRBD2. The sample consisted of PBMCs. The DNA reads TGTGCCAGCAGCTCAAGCGGGAAGCAGTTCTTC. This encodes CASSSSGKQFF.